Listed here is a single TCR beta chain. Primed by a sample-barcoded 5' primer and a J-beta primer mix, a second PCR proceeded for 7 to 11 cycles. TCRdb re-analysed the 5' RACE reads in MiXCR, keeping a single row per CDR3 protein. The sample has some 1.5 million distinct CDR3 sequences, approximately 42% seen once; the top ten hold about 4.1%. V was clipped by 6 bases and J by 10 bases, with 12 bases between them. CDR3 length: 10 amino acids. The germline gives CDR1 DFQATT, CDR2 SNEGSKA (reference sequence). The data were obtained in a study of blood T cells in healthy people across ages. This chain joins TRBV20-1 and TRBJ1-1; no definite D call. The sequence was collected from a woman between 18 and 30 years old in good health. What was sequenced was blood. The CDR3 DNA sequence: TGCAGTGCGACTCAAGCCCGAGCTTTCTTT. Its translation: CSATQARAFF.